This TCR beta chain was retrieved from a study of blood T cells in healthy people across ages. General study findings and limits: Donors of long life had a larger count of naive CD4+ cells and greater diversity than aged donors. While age rose, TCR beta diversity per million T cells dropped in a roughly linear way.

This clonotype has just a few counts. The antigen remains undetermined. Germline CDR1 MDHEN, CDR2 SYDVKM. CDR3 length: 11 residues. A second PCR, run for roughly 7 to 12 cycles, used a sample-barcoded 5' primer plus a J-beta primer mix. TCRdb used MiXCR to reprocess the 5' RACE reads, holding one entry per CDR3 protein. This table has 1.5 million to 1.8 million distinct CDR3 sequences, approximately 43% appearing once. The V gene is TRBV28, the J gene TRBJ2-1; D gene unclear. Sequencing used blood. This TCR derives from a woman aged 18-29 years in good health. CDR3 sequence (DNA): TGTGTATCAGCTAGTCGCAATGAGCAGTTCTTC. Its translation is CVSASRNEQFF. The whole variable domain, remainder taken from reference TRBV28 and TRBJ2-1, is DVKVTQSSRYLVKRTGEKVFLECVQDMDHENMFWYRQDPGLGLRLIYFSYDVKMKEKGDIPEGYSVSREKKERFSLILESASTNQTSMYLCVSASRNEQFFGPGTRLTVL.